These T cell receptor beta chains were read from a single sample in a study of blood T cell repertoires in COVID-19. Using immunoSEQ multiplex PCR, the repertoire was profiled, and TCRdb retains in-frame clones only, with some absent. The data hold more than 100,000 clones, with around 80% observed a single time. Specimen: peripheral blood. The receptors stem from a man between 60 and 75 years old with active or convalescent COVID-19. Both conserved end residues are part of each CDR3. D genes are given only for firm matches. Size is stated for part of the rows, as once, few or many counts, or as a class when the clone is expanded.

J gene | V gene | clone size | D gene | CDR3 protein | CDR3 DNA
TRBJ2-5 | TRBV7-9 | . | . | CASSLGRGGQETQYF | TGTGCCAGCAGCTTAGGTCGCGGCGGACAAGAGACCCAGTACTTC
TRBJ2-6 | TRBV11-2 | . | . | CASSRGFSGANVLTF | TGTGCCAGCAGTCGGGGTTTTTCTGGGGCCAACGTCCTGACTTTC
TRBJ1-2 | TRBV5-5 | . | . | CASRVQPAPF | TGTGCCAGCAGAGTACAACCAGCGCCCTTC
TRBJ1-5 | TRBV5-1 | . | . | CASSSLPNQPQHF | TGCGCCAGCAGCTCTCTTCCTAATCAGCCCCAGCATTTT
TRBJ2-1 | TRBV7-9 | once | . | CASSLGTFLPQFF | TGTGCCAGCAGCTTAGGGACTTTTTTGCCCCAGTTCTTC
TRBJ1-1 | TRBV19 | . | . | CASSIRGAGTEAFF | TGTGCCAGTAGTATCCGGGGGGCTGGCACTGAAGCTTTCTTT
TRBJ2-6 | TRBV10-3 | . | . | CAIKRGGSGANVLTF | TGTGCCATCAAGAGAGGAGGCTCTGGGGCCAACGTCCTGACTTTC
TRBJ2-7 | TRBV9 | . | . | CASSGPYLYGEQYF | TGTGCCAGCAGCGGCCCTTACCTCTACGGCGAGCAGTACTTC
TRBJ2-3 | TRBV5-6 | . | TRBD1 | CASRRDRGDTQYF | TGTGCCAGTCGACGGGACAGGGGAGATACGCAGTATTTT
TRBJ2-7 | TRBV29-1 | . | . | CSVEDPRYPSGEQYF | TGCAGCGTTGAAGACCCCAGATATCCTTCGGGCGAGCAGTACTTC
TRBJ1-1 | TRBV19 | . | TRBD1 | CASSIQGAIQNTEAFF | TGTGCCAGTAGTATTCAGGGGGCGATCCAGAACACTGAAGCTTTCTTT
TRBJ2-6 | TRBV24-1 | . | . | CATSATDLLSGANVLTF | TGTGCCACCAGCGCGACAGACCTTCTTTCTGGGGCCAACGTCCTGACTTTC
TRBJ1-4 | TRBV4-3 | . | TRBD1 | CASSPTGGGNEKLFF | TGCGCCAGCAGCCCGACAGGGGGCGGAAATGAAAAACTGTTTTTT
TRBJ2-7 | TRBV11-2 | . | . | CASSFRGLFYEQYF | TGTGCCAGCAGCTTTAGAGGACTATTCTACGAGCAGTACTTC
TRBJ1-2 | TRBV19 | . | . | CASSNRQGTNGYTF | TGTGCCAGTAGTAACCGCCAAGGGACAAATGGCTACACCTTC
TRBJ1-1 | TRBV6-2/TRBV6-3 | . | TRBD1 | CASSYLTGTNTEAFF | TGTGCCAGCAGTTACCTGACAGGGACGAACACTGAAGCTTTCTTT
TRBJ1-1 | TRBV28 | . | TRBD1 | CASSLSGGSGTEAFF | TGTGCCAGCAGTTTATCAGGGGGCTCGGGCACTGAAGCTTTCTTT
TRBJ2-7 | TRBV30 | . | TRBD2 | CAWSVRTSGSYEQYF | TGTGCCTGGAGTGTCCGGACTAGCGGCTCCTACGAGCAGTACTTC
TRBJ2-6 | TRBV7-9 | . | . | CASSYRGHSGANVLTF | TGTGCCAGCAGCTACCGGGGACACTCTGGGGCCAACGTCCTGACTTTC
TRBJ2-5 | TRBV7-2 | . | . | CASSLGGGAETQYF | TGTGCCAGCAGCTTAGGGGGGGGCGCGGAGACCCAGTACTTC
TRBJ2-3 | TRBV28 | . | . | CASTTVYGDTQYF | TGTGCCAGCACGACAGTCTACGGAGATACGCAGTATTTT
TRBJ2-1 | TRBV29-1 | . | TRBD2 | CSVSTSGSRNEQFF | TGCAGCGTTTCTACTAGCGGGAGTAGGAATGAGCAGTTCTTC
TRBJ2-3 | TRBV5-1 | . | TRBD2 | CASSLVVAGAESTQYF | TGCGCCAGCAGCTTGGTAGTAGCGGGAGCGGAGTCCACGCAGTATTTT
TRBJ2-5 | TRBV7-9 | . | TRBD1 | CASSSYPGGGETQYF | TGTGCCAGCAGCAGCTACCCAGGGGGCGGCGAGACCCAGTACTTC
TRBJ2-7 | TRBV7-2 | . | TRBD2 | CASSLYPPTSGGNYEQYF | TGTGCCAGCAGCCTATACCCTCCGACTAGCGGGGGCAACTACGAGCAGTACTTC
TRBJ2-6 | TRBV27 | . | . | CASSQGRPGANVLTF | TGTGCCAGTTCCCAGGGTCGACCTGGGGCCAACGTCCTGACTTTC
TRBJ2-1 | TRBV4-3 | . | TRBD2 | CASTAGGPGDNEQFF | TGCGCCAGCACGGCGGGAGGGCCGGGGGACAATGAGCAGTTCTTC
TRBJ2-7 | TRBV14 | . | TRBD2 | CASSPRLAPTYEQYF | TGTGCCAGCAGCCCCCGACTAGCGCCAACCTACGAGCAGTACTTC
TRBJ2-1 | TRBV7-9 | . | TRBD2 | CASSSLLAGNDKKFF | TGTGCCAGCAGCTCGCTTTTAGCGGGAAACGATAAAAAGTTCTTC
TRBJ2-7 | TRBV7-2 | . | TRBD2 | CASSRDYRSEQYF | TGTGCCAGCAGCCGGGACTATAGGTCCGAGCAGTACTTC
TRBJ1-2 | TRBV4-3 | few | TRBD1 | CASSQARNQGDGYTF | TGCGCCAGCAGCCAAGCTAGGAACCAGGGGGATGGCTACACCTTC
TRBJ2-1 | TRBV28 | . | . | CASSPFTSYGNEQFF | TGTGCCAGCAGTCCATTTACTAGCTATGGCAATGAGCAGTTCTTC
TRBJ2-5 | TRBV5-4 | few | TRBD1 | CASSRTGTEETQYF | TGTGCCAGCAGTCGGACAGGGACGGAAGAGACCCAGTACTTC
TRBJ2-7 | TRBV13 | . | . | CASSLEQGSSSYEQYF | TGTGCCAGCAGCTTAGAACAGGGTTCAAGCTCCTACGAGCAGTACTTC
TRBJ2-3 | TRBV11-1 | . | TRBD2 | CASSPGTSSIVDTQYF | TGTGCCAGCAGCCCCGGGACTAGCAGTATCGTAGATACGCAGTATTTT
TRBJ2-7 | TRBV15 | . | TRBD2 | CATSPYGGLAAGITYEQYF | TGTGCCACCAGCCCCTACGGGGGACTAGCGGCCGGAATAACCTACGAGCAGTACTTC
TRBJ2-3 | TRBV7-3 | . | TRBD2 | CASSPNLAGDPYF | TGTGCCAGCAGCCCCAATCTAGCGGGAGATCCGTATTTT
TRBJ2-1 | TRBV5-1 | . | TRBD1 | CASTRQTRTGGFSYNEQFF | TGCGCCAGCACGCGACAGACCAGGACAGGGGGATTCTCCTACAATGAGCAGTTCTTC